The sample holds a few counts of the clone carrying this T cell receptor (beta chain). Its antigen is as yet unknown. This CDR3 has 15 residues. Between the trimmed V and J ends, which lost 6 bases and 0 bases, there was a span of 15 bases. Germline V gene data show CDR1 as SGHTA and CDR2 as FQGNSA. TCRdb itself ran the RT-PCR reads through MiXCR, one entry per CDR3 protein. The sample lists approximately 530,000 distinct CDR3 sequences, about 8% occurring once. The sample originates from a study of response to subunit inactivated influenza vaccine. Whole-study findings and limits: Each seasonal influenza vaccination, the authors suggested, recruits few new T cells.

V gene TRBV7-2 combines with J gene TRBJ2-7; D call uncertain. The clonotype originates from a man between 50 and 75 years old who received an inactivated influenza vaccine. The sample consisted of PBMCs from blood, taken around 25 months after vaccination. The CDR3 is CASRRRHLSSYEQYF. DNA for the CDR3: TGTGCCAGCAGACGCAGACATTTGAGCTCCTACGAGCAGTACTTC. Supplemented by reference TRBV7-2 and TRBJ2-7, the full variable domain reads GAGVSQSPSNKVTEKGKDVELRCDPISGHTALYWYRQSLGQGLEFLIYFQGNSAPDKSGLPSDRFSAERTGGSVSTLTIQRTQQEDSAVYLCASRRRHLSSYEQYFGPGTRLTVT.